The next 15 T cell receptor beta chains were all read from a single sample in a study of T cells after yellow fever vaccination. TCRdb re-called the 5' RACE reads through MiXCR, storing one row per CDR3 protein. The sample includes about 500,000 distinct CDR3 sequences, approximately 16% of them seen just once. Sequencing was performed on PBMCs, taken more than 4 days after the first yellow fever vaccination. All receptors derive from a man aged 18 to 30 who received the YFV17D yellow fever vaccine.

The chain uses TRBV19 and TRBJ1-1; no definite D call. Trimming removed 6 bases from V and 4 bases from J, with 12 bases in between. In germline, CDR1 is LNHDA, CDR2 SQIVND (reference sequence). The CDR3 covers 13 residues. CDR3 nucleotide sequence: TGTGCCAGTAGGCACGACCTTGGCACTGAAGCTTTCTTT. Its translation: CASRHDLGTEAFF.

Here the CDR3 reads CASSSGPSPPDTQYF. The CDR3 bases are TGTGCCAGCAGCTCCGGACCGTCCCCGCCAGATACGCAGTATTTT. V usage is TRBV7-2 and J usage is TRBJ2-3, with D unclear. V was trimmed by 4 bases and J by 4 bases, leaving 15 bases between them. The CDR3 consists of 15 residues. The germline CDR1 and CDR2 sequences are SGHTA and FQGNSA. The variable domain in full, with the rest retrieved from reference TRBV7-2 and TRBJ2-3, is GAGVSQSPSNKVTEKGKDVELRCDPISGHTALYWYRQSLGQGLEFLIYFQGNSAPDKSGLPSDRFSAERTGGSVSTLTIQRTQQEDSAVYLCASSSGPSPPDTQYFGPGTRLTVL.

CDR3 sequence (DNA): TGTGCCAGCAGTTACATGCCTGGGGGGAACACCATATATTTT. Protein product: CASSYMPGGNTIYF. The chain joins TRBV6-5 to TRBJ1-3; D is perhaps TRBD1 (5 bases). Germline CDR1 is MNHEY and CDR2 is SVGAGI. This CDR3 spans 14 amino acids. Deletions cut 2 bases from V and 7 bases from J, with 12 bases between.

This clonotype occurred a few times. V is TRBV29-1 and J is TRBJ2-2; D may be TRBD1 (6 bases). The V end was cut by 1 base, the J end by 6 bases, with 15 bases between. The CDR3 extends over 15 amino acids. Germline lookup yields CDR1 SQVTM and CDR2 ANQGSEA. This chain's CDR3 is CSVEGDLRGPGELFF. CDR3 coding DNA: TGCAGCGTTGAAGGGGATCTCAGGGGACCCGGGGAGCTGTTTTTT.

This chain connects TRBV7-3 to TRBJ2-5, with 14 positions matching TRBD2. With V trimmed by 5 bases and J by 5 bases, 16 bases remained unmatched. The CDR3 totals 19 residues. In germline, CDR1 is SGHTA, CDR2 FQGTGA. The CDR3 reads CASSPGLAGGGFVRETQYF. The CDR3, as DNA: TGTGCCAGCAGCCCCGGACTAGCGGGGGGAGGTTTCGTGAGGGAGACCCAGTACTTC.

This chain uses TRBV29-1 with TRBJ1-1; the D is unclear. The CDR3 length is 13 residues. The germline V gene encodes CDR1 SQVTM and CDR2 ANQGSEA. The V and J ends lost 6 bases and 0 bases respectively, with 11 bases between them. The CDR3 protein is CSVRTSMNTEAFF. Written as DNA, the CDR3 is TGCAGCGTGAGGACTTCTATGAACACTGAAGCTTTCTTT.

The chain recombines TRBV7-2 with TRBJ2-5; D possibly corresponds to TRBD1 (5 bases). The V end lost 0 bases, the J end lost 2 bases, and 13 bases lay between the germline ends. CDR3 length: 16 residues. Per the germline V gene, CDR1 is SGHTA and CDR2 is FQGNSA. CDR3 region: CASSLAATGAQETQYF. The CDR3 DNA reads as TGTGCCAGCAGCTTAGCGGCTACTGGGGCACAAGAGACCCAGTACTTC. The full variable domain, its missing parts supplied by reference TRBV7-2 and TRBJ2-5, is GAGVSQSPSNKVTEKGKDVELRCDPISGHTALYWYRQSLGQGLEFLIYFQGNSAPDKSGLPSDRFSAERTGGSVSTLTIQRTQQEDSAVYLCASSLAATGAQETQYFGPGTRLLVL.

The V and J genes are TRBV24-1 and TRBJ2-5; no reliable D call. CDR3 length equals 14 residues. Germline values: CDR1 KGHDR, CDR2 SFDVKD. The V and J ends lost 4 bases and 5 bases respectively, with 13 bases between them. The CDR3 reads CATSDHTSIETQYF. Here the CDR3 DNA reads TGTGCCACCAGTGACCACACATCCATCGAGACCCAGTACTTC.

This clonotype was counted many times. The chain combines TRBV27 with TRBJ2-1; D gene unclear. CDR3 size: 16 residues. Trimming removed 2 bases from V and 0 bases from J, with 11 bases in between. Germline V lookup: CDR1 MNHEY, CDR2 SMNVEV (reference sequence). The CDR3 DNA follows: TGTGCCAGCAGTTTACAGGCGATCTCCTCCTACAATGAGCAGTTCTTC. This translates into CASSLQAISSYNEQFF.

The rearrangement links TRBV5-1 to TRBJ2-5; TRBD2 matches at 11 bases. Trimming took 0 bases from V and 0 from J; bases not matched to a gene: 10. The germline gives CDR1 SGHRS, CDR2 YFSETQ. This CDR3 has 19 amino acids. Here the CDR3 reads CASSLAGLAGGPHQETQYF. The DNA for the CDR3 is TGCGCCAGCAGCTTGGCCGGGCTAGCGGGGGGCCCCCACCAAGAGACCCAGTACTTC.

V and J are TRBV9 and TRBJ1-5; D is undetermined. CDR1 and CDR2 (germline): SGDLS, YYNGEE. V dropped 7 bases and J dropped 5 bases, with 7 bases sitting between them. The CDR3 sequence is 11 residues long. The CDR3 here is CASGEDQPQHF. The CDR3 DNA sequence: TGTGCCAGCGGGGAGGATCAGCCCCAGCATTTT.

The CDR3 bases are TGTGCCAGCAGCTTAAGGGGGGCCCCTAATAACATTCAGTACTTC. Translated, it gives CASSLRGAPNNIQYF. The genes are TRBV7-3 and TRBJ2-4; D assignment may be TRBD1 or TRBD2 (6 bases each). This CDR3 contains 15 residues. Trimming shortened V by 1 base and J by 7 bases, and 14 bases separated the two germline ends. The germline V gene has CDR1 SGHTA and CDR2 FQGTGA.

This clonotype was detected only a few times. The chain employs TRBV5-6 and TRBJ2-3, with unresolved D. The V end was cut by 0 bases, the J end by 1 base, with 9 bases between. This CDR3 has 15 amino acids. Germline V lookup: CDR1 SGHDT, CDR2 YYEEEE. The chain's CDR3 is CASSLDSPGTDTQYF. The CDR3 nucleotides read TGTGCCAGCAGCTTGGACTCGCCGGGCACAGATACGCAGTATTTT.

This clonotype was counted between two and nine times. The V gene is TRBV20-1, the J gene TRBJ2-1, with TRBD2 matching over 9 bases. The CDR3 contains 14 residues. Trimming cost V 3 bases and J 7 bases; bases outside gene matches: 7. The germline V gene has CDR1 DFQATT and CDR2 SNEGSKA (reference sequence). The CDR3: CSASQAGGVNEQFF. CDR3 bases: TGCAGTGCTAGTCAAGCGGGGGGTGTAAATGAGCAGTTCTTC.

The chain has TRBV4-2 and TRBJ1-2; weak D call: TRBD1 (6 bases). Deletions cut 1 base from V and 4 bases from J, with 7 bases between. The CDR3 is 13 amino acids. Germline V gene sequence: CDR1 LGHNA, CDR2 YNFKEQ. DNA for the CDR3: TGTGCCAGCAGCCAAGGGACAGTCTATGGCTACACCTTC. This codes for CASSQGTVYGYTF.